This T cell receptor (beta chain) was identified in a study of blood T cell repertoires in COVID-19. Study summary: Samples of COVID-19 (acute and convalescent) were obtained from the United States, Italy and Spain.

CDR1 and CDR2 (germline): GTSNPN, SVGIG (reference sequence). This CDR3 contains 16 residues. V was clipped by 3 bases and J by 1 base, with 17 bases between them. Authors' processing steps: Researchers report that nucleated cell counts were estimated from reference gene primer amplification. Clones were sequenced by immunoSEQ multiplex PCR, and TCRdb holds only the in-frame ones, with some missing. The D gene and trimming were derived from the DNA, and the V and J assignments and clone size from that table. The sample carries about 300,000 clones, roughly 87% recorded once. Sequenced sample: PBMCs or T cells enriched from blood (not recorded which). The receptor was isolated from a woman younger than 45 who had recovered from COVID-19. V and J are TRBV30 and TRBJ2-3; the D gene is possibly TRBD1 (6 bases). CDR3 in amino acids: CAWRTGNRRGTDTQYF. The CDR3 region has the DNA TGTGCCTGGAGGACAGGTAACCGCCGGGGCACAGATACGCAGTATTTT.